The sample holds a few counts of the clone carrying this T cell receptor beta chain. V was cut by 0 bases and J by 0 bases, with 6 bases left in between. This CDR3 comprises 15 residues. The germline gives CDR1 SGDLS, CDR2 YYNGEE. This sample is drawn from a study of T cells after posttransplantation cyclophosphamide. The assay was immunoSEQ multiplex PCR, and TCRdb's table has in-frame clones only and misses some. Altogether some 37,000 clones were found in the sample, and no singletons occur. The receptor comes from a girl aged 10-17 years in good health, CMV-negative, and a related stem cell transplant donor. Sequencing was carried out using PBMCs. The chain uses TRBV9 and TRBJ1-4, with unresolved D. This chain's CDR3 is CASSVGGATNEKLFF. The CDR3 DNA reads TGTGCCAGCAGCGTAGGAGGAGCAACTAATGAAAAACTGTTTTTT.